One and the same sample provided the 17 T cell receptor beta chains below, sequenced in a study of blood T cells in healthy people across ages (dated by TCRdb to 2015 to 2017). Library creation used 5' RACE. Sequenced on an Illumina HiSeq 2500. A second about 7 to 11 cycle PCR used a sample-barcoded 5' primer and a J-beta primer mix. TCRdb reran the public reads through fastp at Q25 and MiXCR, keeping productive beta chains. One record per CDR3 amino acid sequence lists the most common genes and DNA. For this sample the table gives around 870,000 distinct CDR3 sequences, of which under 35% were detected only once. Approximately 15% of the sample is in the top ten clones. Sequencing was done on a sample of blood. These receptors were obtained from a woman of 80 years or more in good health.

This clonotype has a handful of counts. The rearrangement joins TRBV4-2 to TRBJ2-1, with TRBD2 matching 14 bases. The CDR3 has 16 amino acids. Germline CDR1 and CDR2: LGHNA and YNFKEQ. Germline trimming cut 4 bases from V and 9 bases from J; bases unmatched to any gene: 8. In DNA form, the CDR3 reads TGTGCCAGCAGCCTGGGACTAGCGGGGGTCTGGGCTGAGCAGTTCTTC. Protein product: CASSLGLAGVWAEQFF.

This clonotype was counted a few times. CDR3 sequence (DNA): TGCAGTGCTAGACCACCGGAGTCCGGATTCTATGGCTACACCTTC. Translated, it gives CSARPPESGFYGYTF. The gene calls are TRBV20-1 and TRBJ1-2; D is ambiguous. This CDR3 is built from 15 residues. Trimming took 2 bases from V and 4 from J, leaving 17 bases between them. CDR1 is DFQATT and CDR2 is SNEGSKA in the germline V gene (reference sequence).

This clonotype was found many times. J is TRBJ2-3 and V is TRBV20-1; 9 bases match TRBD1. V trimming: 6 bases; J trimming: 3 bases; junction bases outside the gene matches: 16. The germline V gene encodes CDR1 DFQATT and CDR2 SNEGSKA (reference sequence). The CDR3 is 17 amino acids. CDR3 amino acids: CSAPTRGGQGSTDTQYF. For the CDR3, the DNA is TGCAGTGCACCAACCCGAGGGGGACAGGGTAGTACAGATACGCAGTATTTT.

The CDR3 nucleotides are TGTGCCAGCGGCGGGGACACGAGATACAATGAGCAGTTCTTC. It codes for CASGGDTRYNEQFF. The chain recombines TRBV6-2 or TRBV6-3 with TRBJ2-1; the D call may be TRBD1 or TRBD2 (6 bases each). Germline CDR1 and CDR2: MNHEY and SVGEGT. This CDR3 region has 14 residues. Deletions cut 8 bases from V and 4 bases from J, with 15 bases between.

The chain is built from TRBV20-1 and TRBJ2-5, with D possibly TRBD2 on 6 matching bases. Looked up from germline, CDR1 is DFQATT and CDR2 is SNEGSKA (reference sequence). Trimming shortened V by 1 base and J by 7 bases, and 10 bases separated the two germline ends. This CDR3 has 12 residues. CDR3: CSARGGDGTQYF. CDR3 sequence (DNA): TGCAGTGCTAGAGGGGGGGATGGGACCCAGTACTTC.

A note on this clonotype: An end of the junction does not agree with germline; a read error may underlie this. In DNA form, the CDR3 reads TGCAGTGCTAGCGGGACCTTGACAGCTAACACTGAAGCTTCCTTT. Amino acids: CSASGTLTANTEASF. The chain combines TRBV20-1 with TRBJ1-1; a possible D gene is TRBD1 (5 bases). Per the germline V gene, CDR1 is DFQATT and CDR2 is SNEGSKA (reference sequence). CDR3 length equals 15 residues.

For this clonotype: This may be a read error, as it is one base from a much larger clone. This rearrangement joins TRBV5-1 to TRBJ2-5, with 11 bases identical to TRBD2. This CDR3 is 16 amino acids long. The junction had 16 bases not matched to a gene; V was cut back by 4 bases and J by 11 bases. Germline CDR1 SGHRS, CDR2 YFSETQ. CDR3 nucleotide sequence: TGCGCCAGCAGCCCGGGACTAGCGGCTCCCGGCGATGAGCAGTACTTC. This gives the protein CASSPGLAAPGDEQYF.

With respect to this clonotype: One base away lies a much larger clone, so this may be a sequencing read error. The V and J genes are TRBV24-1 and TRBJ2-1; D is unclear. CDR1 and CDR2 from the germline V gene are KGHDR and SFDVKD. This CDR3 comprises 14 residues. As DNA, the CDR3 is TGTGCCACCAGTGATAGGACCACCTACAATGAGCAGGTCTTC. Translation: CATSDRTTYNEQVF.

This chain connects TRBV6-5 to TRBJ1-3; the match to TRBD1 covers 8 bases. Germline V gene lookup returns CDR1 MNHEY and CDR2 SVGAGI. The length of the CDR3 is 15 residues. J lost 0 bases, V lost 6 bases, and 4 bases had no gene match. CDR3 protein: CASRGTGSSGNTIYF. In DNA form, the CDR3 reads TGTGCCAGCAGGGGGACAGGATCCTCTGGAAACACCATATATTTT.

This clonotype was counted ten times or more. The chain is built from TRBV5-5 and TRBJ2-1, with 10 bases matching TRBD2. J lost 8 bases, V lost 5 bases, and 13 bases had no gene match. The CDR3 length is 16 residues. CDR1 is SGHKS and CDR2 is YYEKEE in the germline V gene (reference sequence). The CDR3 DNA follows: TGTGCCAGCAGGTCCGGTCTAGCGGGGGATGTCTATGAGCAGTTCTTC. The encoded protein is CASRSGLAGDVYEQFF. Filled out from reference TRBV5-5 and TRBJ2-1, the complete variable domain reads DAGVTQSPTHLIKTRGQQVTLRCSPISGHKSVSWYQQVLGQGPQFIFQYYEKEERGRGNFPDRFSARQFPNYSSELNVNALLLGDSALYLCASRSGLAGDVYEQFFGPGTRLTVL.

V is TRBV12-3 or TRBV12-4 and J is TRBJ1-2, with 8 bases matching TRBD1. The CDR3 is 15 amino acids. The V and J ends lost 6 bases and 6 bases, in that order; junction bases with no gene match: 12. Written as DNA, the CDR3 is TGTGCCAGCAGCCGGGACAGGACCACCTCAAATGGCTACACCTTC. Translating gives CASSRDRTTSNGYTF.

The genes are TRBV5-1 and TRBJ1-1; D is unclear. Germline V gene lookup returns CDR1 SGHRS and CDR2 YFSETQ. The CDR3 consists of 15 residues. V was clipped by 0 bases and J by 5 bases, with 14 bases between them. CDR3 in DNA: TGCGCCAGCAGCTTGGCGACATCCCGGAGGACTGAAGCTTTCTTT. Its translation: CASSLATSRRTEAFF.

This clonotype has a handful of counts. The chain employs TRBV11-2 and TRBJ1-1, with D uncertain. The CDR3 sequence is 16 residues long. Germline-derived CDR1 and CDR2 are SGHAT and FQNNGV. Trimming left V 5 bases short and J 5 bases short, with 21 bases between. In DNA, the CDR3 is TGTGCCAGCAGCCCCAGATGGACGCTACAACGAACTGAAGCTTTCTTT. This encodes CASSPRWTLQRTEAFF.

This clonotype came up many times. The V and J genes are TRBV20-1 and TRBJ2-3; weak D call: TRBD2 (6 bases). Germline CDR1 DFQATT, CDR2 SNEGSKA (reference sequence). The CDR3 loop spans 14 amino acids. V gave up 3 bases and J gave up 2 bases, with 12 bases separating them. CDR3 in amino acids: CSARRAGLTDTQYF. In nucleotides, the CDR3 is TGCAGTGCTAGGCGGGCGGGGCTCACAGATACGCAGTATTTT.

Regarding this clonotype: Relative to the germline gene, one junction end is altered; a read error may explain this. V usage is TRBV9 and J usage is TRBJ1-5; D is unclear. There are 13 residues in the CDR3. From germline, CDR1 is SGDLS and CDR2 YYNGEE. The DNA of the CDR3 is TGTGCCAGCAGCGTAGGGTGGGTTCAGCCCCGGCATTTT. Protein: CASSVGWVQPRHF. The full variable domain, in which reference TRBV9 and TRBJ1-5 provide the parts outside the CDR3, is DSGVTQTPKHLITATGQRVTLRCSPRSGDLSVYWYQQSLDQGLQFLIQYYNGEERAKGNILERFSAQQFPDLHSELNLSSLELGDSALYFCASSVGWVQPRHFGDGTRLSIL.

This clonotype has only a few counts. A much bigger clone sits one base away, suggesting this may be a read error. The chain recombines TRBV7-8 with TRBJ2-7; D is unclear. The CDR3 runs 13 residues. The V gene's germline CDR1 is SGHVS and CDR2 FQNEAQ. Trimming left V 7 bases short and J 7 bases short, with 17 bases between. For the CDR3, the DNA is TGTGCCAGCACCCCCCGGTTCTACAATGAGCAGTACTTC. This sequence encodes CASTPRFYNEQYF.

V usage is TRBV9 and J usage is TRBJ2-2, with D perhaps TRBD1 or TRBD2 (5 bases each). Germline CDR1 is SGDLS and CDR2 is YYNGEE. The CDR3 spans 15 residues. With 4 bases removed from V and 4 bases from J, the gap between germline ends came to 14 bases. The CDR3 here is CASSLSGRGTGELFF. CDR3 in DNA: TGTGCCAGCAGCCTATCGGGACGGGGCACCGGGGAGCTGTTTTTT.